This passage covers 7 T cell receptor beta chains from one sample sequenced in a study of tissue T cells after allogeneic stem cell transplantation. Sequenced by immunoSEQ multiplex PCR; TCRdb stores in-frame clones only, minus some. The table has approximately 8,800 clones, just over 55% seen once; the top ten hold about a fifth. Source: tissue from the jejunum, taken at autopsy. The receptors here all came from a female donor over 55 with lung cancer.

In this sample, this clone is medium-sized. The genes are TRBV19 and TRBJ1-1; D is undetermined. The CDR3 is made up of 13 amino acids. V lost 5 bases, J lost 2 bases, and 9 bases lay in between. Germline-derived CDR1 and CDR2 are LNHDA and SQIVND (reference sequence). This CDR3 reads CASSSRANTEAFF. The CDR3 DNA reads as TGTGCCAGTAGTTCCCGGGCCAACACTGAAGCTTTCTTT.

This chain uses TRBV30 with TRBJ2-1; TRBD1 is a possible D gene (5 bases). The length of the CDR3 is 14 residues. CDR1 and CDR2 from the germline V gene are GTSNPN and SVGIG (reference sequence). Trimming stripped 5 bases from V and 0 bases from J, with 11 bases between. The CDR3 reads CAWQGSSSYNEQFF. The CDR3, as DNA: TGTGCCTGGCAGGGATCTAGCTCCTACAATGAGCAGTTCTTC.

This chain joins TRBV5-1 and TRBJ2-5; the D is unclear. The V and J ends lost 4 bases and 2 bases respectively, with 12 bases between them. There are 14 residues in the CDR3. Germline loops: CDR1 SGHRS, CDR2 YFSETQ. In nucleotides, the CDR3 is TGCGCCAGCAGCGCTGGGTCAACTCAAGAGACCCAGTACTTC. It is translated as CASSAGSTQETQYF.

This clone rates as medium-sized. V gene TRBV5-1 combines with J gene TRBJ2-7, with TRBD2 matching over 7 bases. There are 15 residues in the CDR3. J lost 3 bases, V lost 0 bases, and 6 bases had no gene match. Looked up from germline, CDR1 is SGHRS and CDR2 is YFSETQ. CDR3 nucleotide sequence: TGCGCCAGCAGCTTGGTATTAGCGGGTAACTACGAGCAGTACTTC. As protein: CASSLVLAGNYEQYF. The full variable domain, in which reference TRBV5-1 and TRBJ2-7 provide the parts outside the CDR3, is KAGVTQTPRYLIKTRGQQVTLSCSPISGHRSVSWYQQTPGQGLQFLFEYFSETQRNKGNFPGRFSGRQFSNSRSEMNVSTLELGDSALYLCASSLVLAGNYEQYFGPGTRLTVT.

This clone has only a few counts. The chain is built from TRBV7-6 and TRBJ2-3; D gene unclear. Germline lookup yields CDR1 SGHVS and CDR2 FNYEAQ. This CDR3 has 16 residues. Trimming removed 5 bases from V and 1 base from J, with 16 bases in between. The CDR3 nucleotides read TGTGCCAGCAGCAGGTATTGGCGGAATGGCACAGATACGCAGTATTTT. Encoded protein: CASSRYWRNGTDTQYF.

The V call is TRBV5-1, the J call TRBJ1-1; D call uncertain. V was pared by 1 base and J by 1 base, with 11 bases between. The CDR3 totals 15 residues. Germline V gene sequence: CDR1 SGHRS, CDR2 YFSETQ. CDR3 amino acids: CASSLIPLANTEAFF. The CDR3 region has the DNA TGCGCCAGCAGCTTGATCCCCCTCGCGAACACTGAAGCTTTCTTT.

V and J are TRBV6-5 and TRBJ2-5, with 8 bases lining up with TRBD1. Germline CDR1 reads MNHEY; CDR2 reads SVGAGI. With 6 bases clipped from V and 2 bases from J, the junction kept 5 bases outside the gene matches. The CDR3 is made up of 14 amino acids. In DNA, the CDR3 is TGTGCCAGCAGCCCCGGGACAGGTCAAGAGACCCAGTACTTC. It yields the protein CASSPGTGQETQYF.